This T cell receptor beta chain was documented in a study of blood T cell repertoires in COVID-19. Looking at the study overall: Spain, Italy and the United States supplied samples that represented acute and convalescent COVID-19. T cells, B-cell-depleted T cells, or PBMCs supplied cDNA or gDNA.

Original processing notes: Amplified reference gene primers provided the basis for estimating nucleated cell counts. TCRdb keeps only in-frame clones here, not all; method: immunoSEQ multiplex PCR. V and J calls and clone size are those listed in that table; D and trimming were worked out from the DNA. The sample yields roughly 150,000 clones, about 88% seen once. The clonotype originates from a man aged 45 to 65 who had recovered from COVID-19. The material sequenced was peripheral blood.

In DNA, the CDR3 is TGTGCCAGCAGCCAAGAATGGACTAGCGGGAGAAAGGGTGAGTACAATGAGCAGTTCTTC. Translated: CASSQEWTSGRKGEYNEQFF. The chain carries TRBV3-1 (or the pseudogene TRBV3-2) and TRBJ2-1; 13 bases are a match to TRBD2. The CDR3 length is 20 residues. Germline V gives CDR1 LGHDT, CDR2 YNNKEL (reference sequence). After removal of 0 bases from V and 4 bases from J, the junction contained 12 bases not matched to a gene.